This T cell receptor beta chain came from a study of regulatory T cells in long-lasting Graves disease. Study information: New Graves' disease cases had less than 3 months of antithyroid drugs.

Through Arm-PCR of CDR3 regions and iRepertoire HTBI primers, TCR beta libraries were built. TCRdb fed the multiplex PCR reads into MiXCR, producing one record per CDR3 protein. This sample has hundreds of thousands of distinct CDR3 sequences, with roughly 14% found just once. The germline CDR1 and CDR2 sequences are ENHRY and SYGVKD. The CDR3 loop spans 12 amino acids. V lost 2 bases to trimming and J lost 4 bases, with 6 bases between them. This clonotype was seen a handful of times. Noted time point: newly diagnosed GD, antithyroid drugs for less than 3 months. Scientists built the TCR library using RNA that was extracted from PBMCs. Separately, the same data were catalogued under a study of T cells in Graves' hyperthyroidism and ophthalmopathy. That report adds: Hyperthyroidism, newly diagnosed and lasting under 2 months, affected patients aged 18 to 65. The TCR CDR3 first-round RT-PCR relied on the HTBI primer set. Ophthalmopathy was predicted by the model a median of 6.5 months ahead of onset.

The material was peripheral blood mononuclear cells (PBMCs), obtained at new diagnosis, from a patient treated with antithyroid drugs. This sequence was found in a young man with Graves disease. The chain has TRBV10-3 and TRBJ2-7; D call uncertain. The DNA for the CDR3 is TGTGCCATCAGTGAGAGGGAATACGAGCAGTACTTC. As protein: CAISEREYEQYF.